In its sample, the clone carrying this T cell receptor gamma chain was seen a few times. Its antigen is as yet unknown. TCRdb reprocessed the PCR reads through CATT. The table lists thousands of gamma-chain clones, around 29% of them singletons. V lost 3 bases, J lost 15 bases, and 14 bases stayed unmatched. There are 12 residues in the CDR3. Per germline, CDR1 GITISATS and CDR2 ISYDGTV (reference sequence). The sample is drawn from a study of human gamma delta and Vdelta1 T cells. Study observations and caveats: Delta One T cells were reportedly polyclonal and broadly cytotoxic against acute myeloid leukemia.

The sequenced sample consisted of Vdelta1 gamma-delta T cells from blood grown in culture (DOT cells). This clonotype was obtained from a human donor in good health. J is TRGJ1 or TRGJ2 and V is TRGV9. The CDR3 bases are TGTGCCTTGTGGGAGAGGGTTTCTTTGTTACTCTTT. Its translation: CALWERVSLLLF.